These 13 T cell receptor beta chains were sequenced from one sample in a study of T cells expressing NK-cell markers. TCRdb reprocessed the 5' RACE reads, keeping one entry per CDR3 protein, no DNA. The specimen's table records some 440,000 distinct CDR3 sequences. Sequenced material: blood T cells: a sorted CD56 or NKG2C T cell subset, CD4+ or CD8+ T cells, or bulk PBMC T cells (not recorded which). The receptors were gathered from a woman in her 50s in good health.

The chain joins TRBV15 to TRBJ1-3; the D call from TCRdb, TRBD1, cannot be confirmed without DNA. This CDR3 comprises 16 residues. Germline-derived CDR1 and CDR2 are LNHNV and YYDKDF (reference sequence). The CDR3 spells CATSNEDRGSGNTIYF.

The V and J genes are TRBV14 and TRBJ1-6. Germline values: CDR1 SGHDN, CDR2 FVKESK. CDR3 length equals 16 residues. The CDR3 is CASSQANSLGYSPLHF.

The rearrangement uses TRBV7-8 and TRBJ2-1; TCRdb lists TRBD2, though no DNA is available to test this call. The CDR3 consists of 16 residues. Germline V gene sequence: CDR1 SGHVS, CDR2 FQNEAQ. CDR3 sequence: CASSLDRASGLRTQFF.

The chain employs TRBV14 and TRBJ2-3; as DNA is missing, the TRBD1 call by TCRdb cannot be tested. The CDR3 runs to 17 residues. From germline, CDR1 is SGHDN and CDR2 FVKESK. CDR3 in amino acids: CASSPLNAGAGTDTQYF.

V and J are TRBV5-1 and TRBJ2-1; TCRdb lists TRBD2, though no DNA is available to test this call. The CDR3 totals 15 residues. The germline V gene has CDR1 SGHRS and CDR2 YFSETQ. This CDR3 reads CASTREGDSYNEQFF.

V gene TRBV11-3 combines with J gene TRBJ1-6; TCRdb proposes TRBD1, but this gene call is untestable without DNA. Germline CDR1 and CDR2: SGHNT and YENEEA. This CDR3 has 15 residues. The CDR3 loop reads CASSEGTGINSPLHF.

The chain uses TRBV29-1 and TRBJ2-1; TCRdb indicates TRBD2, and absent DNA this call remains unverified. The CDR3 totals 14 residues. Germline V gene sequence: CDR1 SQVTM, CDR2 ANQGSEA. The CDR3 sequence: CSVYETSGSGEQFF.

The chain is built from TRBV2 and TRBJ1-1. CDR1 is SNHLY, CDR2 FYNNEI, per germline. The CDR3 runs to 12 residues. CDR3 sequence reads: CASSELMSAAFF.

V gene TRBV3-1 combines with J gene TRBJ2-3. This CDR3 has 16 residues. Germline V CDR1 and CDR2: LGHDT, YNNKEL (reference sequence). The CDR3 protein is CASSLSLGKYTDTQYF.

The chain's CDR3 is CASTAGLLKNIQYF. The chain employs TRBV6-2 or TRBV6-3 and TRBJ2-4; TCRdb's D call of TRBD2 is untestable without DNA. The CDR3 loop spans 14 amino acids. Germline CDR1 MNHEY, CDR2 SVGEGT.

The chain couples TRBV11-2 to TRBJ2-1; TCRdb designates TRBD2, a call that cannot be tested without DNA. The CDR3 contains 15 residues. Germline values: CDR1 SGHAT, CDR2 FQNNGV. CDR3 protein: CASSLDAGAILKQFF.

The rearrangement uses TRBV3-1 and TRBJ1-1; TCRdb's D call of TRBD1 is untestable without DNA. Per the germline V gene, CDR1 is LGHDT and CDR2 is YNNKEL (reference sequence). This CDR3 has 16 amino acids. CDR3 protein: CASSLKGGGGNTEAFF.

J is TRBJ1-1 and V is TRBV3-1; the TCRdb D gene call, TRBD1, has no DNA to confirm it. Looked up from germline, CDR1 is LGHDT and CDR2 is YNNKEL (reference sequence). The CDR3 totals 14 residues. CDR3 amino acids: CASSQDEGTGGAFF.